Listed below are T cell receptor beta chains from one sample, sequenced in a study of vaccination and CD4 T cells after COVID-19. Their antigens remain unidentified. TCRdb ran MiXCR on the PCR reads and lists one entry per CDR3 protein. Among more than 15,000 distinct CDR3 sequences listed, roughly 29% were seen once. Sequencing used cultured CD4+ T cells from blood. These receptors came from a human donor with COVID-19. The CDR3 runs from the conserved cysteine through the conserved F or W. Each record gives: CDR3 protein, CDR3 DNA, clone size, D gene, V gene, J gene. A D gene is named only where the DNA matches it firmly. Clone size is stated in some rows and not others, as once, few, many or a class when expanded.

CASSGKAGRGSQFF,TGTGCCAGCAGTGGGAAGGCAGGGCGAGGATCTCAGTTCTTC,.,.,TRBV27,TRBJ2-1
CASSPARGGDTQYF,TGTGCCAGCAGCCCAGCCAGGGGGGGAGATACGCAGTATTTT,.,.,TRBV6-2/TRBV6-3,TRBJ2-3
CSARGGPSSYNEQFF,TGCAGTGCCCGCGGCGGGCCTAGCTCCTACAATGAGCAGTTCTTC,few,.,TRBV20-1,TRBJ2-1
CASSTLGGILHF,TGTGCCAGTAGTACCCTAGGGGGGATCCTCCACTTT,few,.,TRBV19,TRBJ1-6
CASNVRGQESKAFF,TGTGCCAGCAACGTCCGGGGGCAGGAGAGTAAAGCTTTCTTT,.,.,TRBV2,TRBJ1-1
CASSQGGGLSTDTQYF,TGTGCCAGCAGCCAAGGAGGGGGGCTGAGCACAGATACGCAGTATTTT,.,.,TRBV4-2,TRBJ2-3
CASSFRGDGGGRYNEQFF,TGTGCCAGCAGTTTTCGCGGCGATGGCGGGGGGCGATACAATGAGCAGTTCTTC,few,TRBD2,TRBV7-9,TRBJ2-1
CASSQSGTGDTGELFF,TGTGCCAGCAGCCAATCCGGGACAGGGGACACCGGGGAGCTGTTTTTT,once,TRBD1,TRBV14,TRBJ2-2
CSAQIGVVQPQHF,TGCAGTGCTCAGATCGGGGTAGTACAGCCCCAGCATTTT,medium-sized,.,TRBV20-1,TRBJ1-5
CATSREGRLSNQPQHF,TGTGCCACCAGCAGAGAGGGCAGGCTTAGCAATCAGCCCCAGCATTTT,medium-sized,.,TRBV15,TRBJ1-5
CASSSPFKNIQYF,TGTGCCAGCAGCTCCCCTTTCAAAAACATTCAGTACTTC,few,.,TRBV11-2,TRBJ2-4
CASSSEVEADTQYF,TGCGCCAGCAGCTCCGAAGTTGAGGCAGATACGCAGTATTTT,.,.,TRBV5-1,TRBJ2-3
CASSYFVKGRLEENTDTQYF,TGTGCCAGCAGTTACTTCGTGAAGGGGAGATTGGAGGAGAACACAGATACGCAGTATTTT,.,.,TRBV6-2/TRBV6-3,TRBJ2-3
CSVETGGADGYTF,TGCAGCGTGGAAACAGGGGGCGCGGACGGCTACACCTTC,few,TRBD1,TRBV29-1,TRBJ1-2
CSARGFASPLNEKLFF,TGCAGTGCTAGGGGATTCGCCAGCCCCCTTAATGAAAAACTGTTTTTT,few,.,TRBV20-1,TRBJ1-4
CASSLVSGSGANVLTF,TGCGCCAGCAGCTTGGTGTCAGGGTCCGGGGCCAACGTCCTGACTTTC,few,.,TRBV5-1,TRBJ2-6
CSARDSQGGPYEQYF,TGCAGTGCTAGAGATTCACAGGGGGGTCCCTACGAGCAGTACTTC,few,TRBD1,TRBV20-1,TRBJ2-7
CASSESRGDYEQYF,TGCGCCAGCAGTGAGTCTAGGGGGGACTACGAGCAGTACTTC,.,.,TRBV10-2,TRBJ2-7
CATSGPLPVPNEQFF,TGTGCCACCAGTGGGCCTTTGCCAGTACCCAATGAGCAGTTCTTC,few,.,TRBV24-1,TRBJ2-1
CASGDSWGLNNEQFF,TGTGCCAGCGGTGACTCTTGGGGGCTTAACAATGAGCAGTTCTTC,.,.,TRBV2,TRBJ2-1
CASSTQGLNQPQHF,TGTGCCAGCAGTACACAGGGGCTCAATCAGCCCCAGCATTTT,large,TRBD1,TRBV25-1,TRBJ1-5
CASSITDPNYGYTF,TGTGCCAGTAGTATAACCGACCCTAACTATGGCTACACCTTC,medium-sized,.,TRBV19,TRBJ1-2
CSGNRDPNQPQHF,TGCAGTGGGAACCGGGACCCGAATCAGCCCCAGCATTTT,.,.,TRBV20-1,TRBJ1-5
CASRGYQETQYF,TGTGCCAGTAGAGGGTACCAAGAGACCCAGTACTTC,.,.,TRBV19,TRBJ2-5
CSASGFISRGHGYTF,TGCAGTGCCTCAGGTTTCATCAGCCGGGGGCATGGCTACACCTTC,.,.,TRBV20-1,TRBJ1-2
CASSAGKRNTIYF,TGTGCCAGCAGTGCAGGGAAAAGGAACACCATATATTTT,few,.,TRBV6-1,TRBJ1-3
CASSTGMGETQYF,TGTGCCAGCAGTACAGGGATGGGTGAGACCCAGTACTTC,few,.,TRBV7-3,TRBJ2-5
CASFDDRSGEKLFF,TGTGCCAGTTTCGACGACAGGTCGGGTGAAAAACTGTTTTTT,.,.,TRBV19,TRBJ1-4
CASSSASSGANVLTF,TGTGCCAGCAGTTCTGCGAGCTCTGGGGCCAACGTCCTGACTTTC,few,.,TRBV2,TRBJ2-6
CSAVSGSQPQHF,TGCAGTGCAGTTTCAGGGTCGCAGCCCCAGCATTTT,medium-sized,.,TRBV20-1,TRBJ1-5
CASSRQNSPLHF,TGTGCCAGCAGCCGACAGAATTCACCCCTCCACTTT,few,.,TRBV7-9,TRBJ1-6
CASSPPASGTDTQYF,TGTGCCAGCTCACCACCGGCTAGCGGCACAGATACGCAGTATTTT,.,.,TRBV18,TRBJ2-3
CASSFYKGFQPQHF,TGTGCCAGCAGTTTCTACAAGGGCTTTCAGCCCCAGCATTTT,.,.,TRBV28,TRBJ1-5
CASSTGRGSTEAFF,TGTGCCAGTAGTACAGGTCGGGGGAGCACTGAAGCTTTCTTT,few,.,TRBV19,TRBJ1-1
CASSDRGAGLDEQYF,TGTGCCAGCAGCGACAGGGGGGCAGGGCTGGACGAGCAGTACTTC,.,TRBD1,TRBV6-1,TRBJ2-7
CSVARDYEQYF,TGCAGCGTTGCCAGGGACTACGAGCAGTACTTC,.,.,TRBV29-1,TRBJ2-7
CASTTWGSGELFF,TGTGCCAGCACCACTTGGGGTAGCGGGGAGCTGTTTTTT,.,.,TRBV12-3/TRBV12-4,TRBJ2-2
CSASDRAIPNSPLHF,TGCAGTGCTAGTGACAGGGCGATACCTAATTCACCCCTCCACTTT,.,TRBD1,TRBV20-1,TRBJ1-6
CASSRIGNTEAFF,TGTGCCAGCAGCCGGATAGGGAACACTGAAGCTTTCTTT,few,.,TRBV28,TRBJ1-1
CSANRLKAKNIQYF,TGCAGTGCGAACAGACTGAAAGCCAAAAACATTCAGTACTTC,.,.,TRBV20-1,TRBJ2-4
CASSLAQGKDEQYF,TGCGCCAGCAGCTTGGCCCAGGGGAAGGACGAGCAGTACTTC,.,.,TRBV5-1,TRBJ2-7
CASSITGTSGGLEQYF,TGTGCCAGCAGTATAACTGGGACTAGCGGGGGCCTAGAGCAGTACTTC,.,TRBD2,TRBV28,TRBJ2-7
CATNRANQPQHF,TGTGCCACCAACAGGGCCAATCAGCCCCAGCATTTT,.,.,TRBV6-1,TRBJ1-5
CASSLRYRDGYTF,TGTGCCAGCAGTCTCAGATACAGGGATGGCTACACCTTC,few,.,TRBV28,TRBJ1-2
CASSPDGTNYGYTF,TGTGCCAGCAGCCCGGACGGGACCAACTATGGTTACACCTTC,.,.,TRBV5-5,TRBJ1-2
CATSRGLTGELFF,TGTGCCACCAGCAGAGGCCTCACCGGGGAGCTGTTTTTT,.,.,TRBV15,TRBJ2-2
CASSDLGRKNYGYTF,TGTGCCAGCTCAGACCTGGGCAGGAAGAACTATGGCTACACCTTC,.,.,TRBV18,TRBJ1-2
CASSYLGGTEAFF,TGTGCCAGCAGTTACCTGGGGGGCACTGAAGCTTTCTTT,few,.,TRBV6-5,TRBJ1-1
CSASPGIRNQPQHF,TGCAGTGCTTCTCCAGGGATTAGAAATCAGCCCCAGCATTTT,.,.,TRBV20-1,TRBJ1-5
CASSIDRGRGTEAFF,TGTGCCAGCAGCATAGACAGGGGGCGCGGCACTGAAGCTTTCTTT,few,TRBD1,TRBV7-2,TRBJ1-1
CASSYGGANQPQHF,TGTGCCAGCAGTTACGGCGGCGCCAATCAGCCCCAGCATTTT,.,.,TRBV6-2/TRBV6-3,TRBJ1-5
CSAGWANGPQHF,TGCAGTGCCGGGTGGGCGAATGGGCCCCAGCATTTT,.,.,TRBV20-1,TRBJ1-5
CASSQDTGELFF,TGTGCCAGCAGCCAGGACACCGGGGAGCTGTTTTTT,.,.,TRBV5-6,TRBJ2-2
CATSRDRGSGATNEKLFF,TGTGCCACCAGCAGAGATCGAGGGTCGGGCGCAACTAATGAAAAACTGTTTTTT,.,.,TRBV15,TRBJ1-4
CASSPQGGANYGYTF,TGTGCCAGCAGCCCTCAGGGCGGGGCAAACTATGGCTACACCTTC,few,.,TRBV5-4,TRBJ1-2
CSAPKTNTEAFF,TGCAGTGCCCCCAAGACGAACACTGAAGCTTTCTTT,.,.,TRBV20-1,TRBJ1-1
CASSFGGAPDTQYF,TGTGCCAGTAGTTTTGGGGGGGCCCCAGATACGCAGTATTTT,.,.,TRBV19,TRBJ2-3
CASSLVVLGTDTQYF,TGTGCCAGCAGCTTAGTTGTCCTGGGCACAGATACGCAGTATTTT,.,.,TRBV7-9,TRBJ2-3